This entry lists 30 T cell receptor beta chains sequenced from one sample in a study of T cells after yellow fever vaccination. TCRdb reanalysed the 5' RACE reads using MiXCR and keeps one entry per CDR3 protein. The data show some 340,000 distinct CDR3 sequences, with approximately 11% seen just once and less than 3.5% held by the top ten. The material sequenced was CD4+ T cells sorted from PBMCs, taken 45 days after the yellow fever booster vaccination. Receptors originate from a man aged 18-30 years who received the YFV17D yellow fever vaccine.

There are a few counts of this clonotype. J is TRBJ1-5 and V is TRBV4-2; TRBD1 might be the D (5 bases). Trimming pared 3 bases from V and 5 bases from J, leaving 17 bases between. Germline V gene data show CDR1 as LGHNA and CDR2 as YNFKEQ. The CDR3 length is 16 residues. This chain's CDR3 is CASSQSYSGWDQPQHF. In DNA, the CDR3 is TGTGCCAGCAGCCAGTCTTATTCAGGGTGGGATCAGCCCCAGCATTTT.

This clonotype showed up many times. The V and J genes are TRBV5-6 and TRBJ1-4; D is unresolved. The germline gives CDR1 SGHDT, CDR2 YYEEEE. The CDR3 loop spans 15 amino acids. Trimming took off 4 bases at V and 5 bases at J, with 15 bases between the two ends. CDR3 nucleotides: TGTGCCAGCAGCATCCTACAGCCACAGAATGAAAAACTGTTTTTT. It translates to CASSILQPQNEKLFF.

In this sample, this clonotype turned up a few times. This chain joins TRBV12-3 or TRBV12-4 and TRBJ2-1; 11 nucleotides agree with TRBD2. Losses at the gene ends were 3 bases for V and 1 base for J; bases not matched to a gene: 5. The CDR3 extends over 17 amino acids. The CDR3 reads CASSFWLAGGSYNEQFF. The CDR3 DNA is TGTGCCAGCAGTTTTTGGCTAGCGGGGGGATCCTACAATGAGCAGTTCTTC.

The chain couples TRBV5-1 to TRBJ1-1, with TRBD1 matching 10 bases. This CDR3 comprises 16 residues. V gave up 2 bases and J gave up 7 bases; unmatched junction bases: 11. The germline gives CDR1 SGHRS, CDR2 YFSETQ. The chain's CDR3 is CASSFTGTGAYIEAFF. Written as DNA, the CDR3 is TGCGCCAGCAGCTTTACCGGGACAGGGGCATATATTGAAGCTTTCTTT.

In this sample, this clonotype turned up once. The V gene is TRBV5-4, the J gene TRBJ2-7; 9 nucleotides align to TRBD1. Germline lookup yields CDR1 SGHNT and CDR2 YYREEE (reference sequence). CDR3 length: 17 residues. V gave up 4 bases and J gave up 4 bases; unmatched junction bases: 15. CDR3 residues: CASSNRDRALLGYEQYV. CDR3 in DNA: TGTGCCAGCAGCAACCGGGACAGGGCACTTCTAGGATACGAGCAGTACGTC.

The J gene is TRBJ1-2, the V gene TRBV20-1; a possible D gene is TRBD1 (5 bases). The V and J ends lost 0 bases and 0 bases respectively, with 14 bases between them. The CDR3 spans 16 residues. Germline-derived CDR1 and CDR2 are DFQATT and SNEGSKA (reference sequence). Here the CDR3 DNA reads TGCAGTGCTAGAGATAGTAGGGGTGAAGCTAACTATGGCTACACCTTC. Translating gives CSARDSRGEANYGYTF.

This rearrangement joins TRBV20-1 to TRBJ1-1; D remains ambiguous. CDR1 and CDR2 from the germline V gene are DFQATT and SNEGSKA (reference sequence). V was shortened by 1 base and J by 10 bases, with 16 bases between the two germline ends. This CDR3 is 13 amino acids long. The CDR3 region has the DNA TGCAGTGCTAGAGTGGGGTTTATACTGACAGCTTTCTTT. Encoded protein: CSARVGFILTAFF.

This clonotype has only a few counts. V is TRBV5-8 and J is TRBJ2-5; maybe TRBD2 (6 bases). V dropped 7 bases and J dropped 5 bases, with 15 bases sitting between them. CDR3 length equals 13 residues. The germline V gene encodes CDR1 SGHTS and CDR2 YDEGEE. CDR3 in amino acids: CASGFSGPETQYF. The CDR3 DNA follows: TGTGCCAGCGGATTTAGCGGTCCTGAGACCCAGTACTTC.

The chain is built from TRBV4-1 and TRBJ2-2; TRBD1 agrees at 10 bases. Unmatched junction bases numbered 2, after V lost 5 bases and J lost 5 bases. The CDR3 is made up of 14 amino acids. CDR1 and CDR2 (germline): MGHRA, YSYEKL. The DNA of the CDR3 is TGCGCCAGCAGCGGGACAGGGGCAACCGGGGAGCTGTTTTTT. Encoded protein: CASSGTGATGELFF.

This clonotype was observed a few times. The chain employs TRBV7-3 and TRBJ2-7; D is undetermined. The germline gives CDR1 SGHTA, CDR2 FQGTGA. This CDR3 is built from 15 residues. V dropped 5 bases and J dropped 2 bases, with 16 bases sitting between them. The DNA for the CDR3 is TGTGCCAGCAGCCCACAGCCGAACAGTCCCTACGAGCAGTACTTC. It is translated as CASSPQPNSPYEQYF.

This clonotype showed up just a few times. The CDR3 here is CASSVTGTGATGELFF. In DNA, the CDR3 is TGTGCCAGCAGCGTTACCGGGACAGGTGCAACCGGGGAGCTGTTTTTT. This rearrangement joins TRBV11-2 to TRBJ2-2, with 8 bases aligning to TRBD1. Germline V gene lookup returns CDR1 SGHAT and CDR2 FQNNGV. V was pared by 5 bases and J by 5 bases, with 10 bases of the junction left unmatched. The CDR3 sequence is 16 residues long.

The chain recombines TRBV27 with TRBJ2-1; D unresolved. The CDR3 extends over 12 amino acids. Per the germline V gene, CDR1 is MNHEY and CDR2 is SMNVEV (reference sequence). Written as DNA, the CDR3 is TGTGCTACTTCGGACCCGTACGATGAGCAGTTCTTC. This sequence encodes CATSDPYDEQFF.

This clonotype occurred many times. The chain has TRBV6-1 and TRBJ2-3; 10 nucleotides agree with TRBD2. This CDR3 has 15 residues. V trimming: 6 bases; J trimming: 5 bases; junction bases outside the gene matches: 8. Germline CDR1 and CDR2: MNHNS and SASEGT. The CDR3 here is CASSMTAGGKDTQYF. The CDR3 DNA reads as TGTGCCAGCAGCATGACAGCGGGGGGGAAAGATACGCAGTATTTT.

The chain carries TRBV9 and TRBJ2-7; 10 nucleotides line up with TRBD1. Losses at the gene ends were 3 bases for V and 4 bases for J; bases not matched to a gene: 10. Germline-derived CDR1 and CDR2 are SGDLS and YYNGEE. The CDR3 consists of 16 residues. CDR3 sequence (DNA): TGTGCCAGCAGCGGTAAAGGGACAGGGGAATTTTACGAGCAGTACTTC. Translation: CASSGKGTGEFYEQYF.

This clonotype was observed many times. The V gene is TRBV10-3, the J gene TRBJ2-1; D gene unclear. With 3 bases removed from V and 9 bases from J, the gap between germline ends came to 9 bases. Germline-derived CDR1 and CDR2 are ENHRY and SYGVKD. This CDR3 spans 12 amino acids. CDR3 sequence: CAISERVPEQFF. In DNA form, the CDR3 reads TGTGCCATCAGTGAAAGGGTCCCTGAGCAGTTCTTC.

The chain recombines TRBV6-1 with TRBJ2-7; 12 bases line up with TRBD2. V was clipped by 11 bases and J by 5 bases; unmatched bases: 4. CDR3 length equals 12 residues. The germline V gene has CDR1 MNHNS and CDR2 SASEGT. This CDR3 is CALAGGPHEQYV. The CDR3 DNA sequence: TGTGCCCTAGCGGGGGGGCCCCACGAGCAGTACGTC.

CDR3 sequence (DNA): TGTGCCAGTAGTATAATTGGGGGGCCCCAGCATTTT. Amino acids: CASSIIGGPQHF. The chain has TRBV19 and TRBJ1-5; D possibly corresponds to TRBD1 (5 bases). Germline V gene sequence: CDR1 LNHDA, CDR2 SQIVND (reference sequence). The CDR3 is made up of 12 amino acids. V gave up 2 bases and J gave up 9 bases, with 8 bases separating them. Full variable domain (outside the CDR3, taken from reference TRBV19 and TRBJ1-5): DGGITQSPKYLFRKEGQNVTLSCEQNLNHDAMYWYRQDPGQGLRLIYYSQIVNDFQKGDIAEGYSVSREKKESFPLTVTSAQKNPTAFYLCASSIIGGPQHFGDGTRLSIL.

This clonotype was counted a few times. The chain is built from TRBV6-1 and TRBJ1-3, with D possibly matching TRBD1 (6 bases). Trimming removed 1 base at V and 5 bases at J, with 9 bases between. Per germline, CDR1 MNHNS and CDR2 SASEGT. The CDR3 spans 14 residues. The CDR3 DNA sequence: TGTGCCAGCAGTGAAGAAACAGGGCGAAACACCATATATTTT. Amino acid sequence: CASSEETGRNTIYF.

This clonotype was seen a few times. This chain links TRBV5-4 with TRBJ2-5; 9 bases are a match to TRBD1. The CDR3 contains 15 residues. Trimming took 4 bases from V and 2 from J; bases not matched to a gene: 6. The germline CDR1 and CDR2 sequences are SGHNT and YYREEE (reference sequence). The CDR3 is CASSRGGQGQETQYF. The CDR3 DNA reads TGTGCCAGCAGCCGCGGCGGACAGGGGCAAGAGACCCAGTACTTC.

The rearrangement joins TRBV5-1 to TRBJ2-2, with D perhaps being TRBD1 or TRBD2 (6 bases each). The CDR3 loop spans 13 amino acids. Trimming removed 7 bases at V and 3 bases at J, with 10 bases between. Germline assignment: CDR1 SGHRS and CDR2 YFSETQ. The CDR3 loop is CASGGQDTGELFF. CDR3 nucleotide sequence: TGCGCCAGCGGGGGGCAAGACACCGGGGAGCTGTTTTTT.

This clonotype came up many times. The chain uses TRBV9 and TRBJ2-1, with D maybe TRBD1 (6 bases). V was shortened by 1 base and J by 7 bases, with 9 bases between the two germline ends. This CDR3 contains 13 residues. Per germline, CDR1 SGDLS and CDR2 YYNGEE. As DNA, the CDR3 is TGTGCCAGCAGCGTAAACACAGGGAATGAGCAGTTCTTC. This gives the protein CASSVNTGNEQFF.

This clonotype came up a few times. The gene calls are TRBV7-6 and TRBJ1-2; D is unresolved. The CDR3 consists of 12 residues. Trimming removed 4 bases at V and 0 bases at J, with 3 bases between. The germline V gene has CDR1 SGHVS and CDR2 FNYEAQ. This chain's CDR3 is CASSSPNYGYTF. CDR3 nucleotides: TGTGCCAGCAGCTCCCCTAACTATGGCTACACCTTC.

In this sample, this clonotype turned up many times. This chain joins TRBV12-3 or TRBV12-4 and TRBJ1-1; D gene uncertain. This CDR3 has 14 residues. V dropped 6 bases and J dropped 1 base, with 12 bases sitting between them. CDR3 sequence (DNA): TGTGCCAGCAGCTCATCTCCGGGGAACACTGAAGCTTTCTTT. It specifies CASSSSPGNTEAFF.

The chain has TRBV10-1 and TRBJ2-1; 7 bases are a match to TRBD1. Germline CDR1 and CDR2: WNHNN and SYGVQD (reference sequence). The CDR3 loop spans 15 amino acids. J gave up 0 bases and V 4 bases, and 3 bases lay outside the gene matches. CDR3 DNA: TGCGCCAGCAGTGTCGACAGGGCCTCCTACAATGAGCAGTTCTTC. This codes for CASSVDRASYNEQFF.

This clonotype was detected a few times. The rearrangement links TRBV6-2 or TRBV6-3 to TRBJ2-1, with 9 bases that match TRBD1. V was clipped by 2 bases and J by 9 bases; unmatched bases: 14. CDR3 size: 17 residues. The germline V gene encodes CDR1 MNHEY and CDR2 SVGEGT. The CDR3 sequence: CASSYRAQGQGLSEQFF. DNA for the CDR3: TGTGCCAGCAGTTACCGCGCCCAGGGACAGGGATTAAGTGAGCAGTTCTTC.

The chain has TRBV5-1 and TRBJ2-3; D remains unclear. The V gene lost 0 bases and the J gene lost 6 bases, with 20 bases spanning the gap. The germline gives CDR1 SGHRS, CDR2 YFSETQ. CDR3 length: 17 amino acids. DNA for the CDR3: TGCGCCAGCAGCTTGGGTGTTCTCTCGACGTCGAAGGATACGCAGTATTTT. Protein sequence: CASSLGVLSTSKDTQYF.

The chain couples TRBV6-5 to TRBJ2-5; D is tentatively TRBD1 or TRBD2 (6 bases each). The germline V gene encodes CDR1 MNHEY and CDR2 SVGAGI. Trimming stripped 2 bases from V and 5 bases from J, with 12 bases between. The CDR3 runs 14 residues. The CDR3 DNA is TGTGCCAGCAGTTACAGGGGGGCCCGGGAGACCCAGTACTTC. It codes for CASSYRGARETQYF.

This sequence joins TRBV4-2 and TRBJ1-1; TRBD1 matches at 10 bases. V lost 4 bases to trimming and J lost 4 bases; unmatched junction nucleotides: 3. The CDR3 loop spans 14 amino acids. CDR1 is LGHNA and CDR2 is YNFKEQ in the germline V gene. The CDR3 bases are TGTGCCAGCAGCCTCCGACAGGGGGCCACTGAAGCTTTCTTT. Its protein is CASSLRQGATEAFF.

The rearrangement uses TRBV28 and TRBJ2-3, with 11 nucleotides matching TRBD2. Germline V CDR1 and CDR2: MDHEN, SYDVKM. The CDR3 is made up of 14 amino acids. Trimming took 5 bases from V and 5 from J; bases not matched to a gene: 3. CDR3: CASSTTSGGDTQYF. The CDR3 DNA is TGTGCCAGCAGTACTACTAGCGGGGGAGATACGCAGTATTTT.

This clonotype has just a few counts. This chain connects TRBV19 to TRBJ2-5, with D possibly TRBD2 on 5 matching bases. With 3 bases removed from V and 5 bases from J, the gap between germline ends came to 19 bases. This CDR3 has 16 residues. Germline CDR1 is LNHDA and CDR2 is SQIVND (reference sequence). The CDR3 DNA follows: TGTGCCAGTAGTATGGGCGGGCACCATGGGAAGGAGACCCAGTACTTC. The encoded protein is CASSMGGHHGKETQYF.